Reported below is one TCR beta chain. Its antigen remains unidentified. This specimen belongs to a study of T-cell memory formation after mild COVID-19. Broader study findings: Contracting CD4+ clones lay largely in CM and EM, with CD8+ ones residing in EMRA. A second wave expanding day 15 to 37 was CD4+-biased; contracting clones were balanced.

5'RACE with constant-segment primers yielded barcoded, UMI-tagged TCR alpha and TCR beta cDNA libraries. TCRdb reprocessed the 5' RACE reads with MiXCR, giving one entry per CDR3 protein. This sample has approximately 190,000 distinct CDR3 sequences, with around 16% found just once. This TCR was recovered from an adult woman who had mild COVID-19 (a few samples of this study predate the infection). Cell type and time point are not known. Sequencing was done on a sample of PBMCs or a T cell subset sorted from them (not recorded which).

The DNA for the CDR3 is TGTGCCAGCAGTTGGGGTGAGCGTATGAACACTGAAGCTTTCTTT. Protein sequence: CASSWGERMNTEAFF. This chain uses TRBV27 with TRBJ1-1; D remains unclear. The germline V gene has CDR1 MNHEY and CDR2 SMNVEV (reference sequence). V dropped 4 bases and J dropped 0 bases, with 12 bases sitting between them. This CDR3 spans 15 amino acids.